These 18 T cell receptor beta chains were all obtained from the same sample, sequenced in a study of blood T cell repertoires in COVID-19. This table comes from immunoSEQ multiplex PCR, and its TCRdb copy is limited to in-frame clones, with some not included. This table holds about 140,000 clones, 84% found once. The sample consisted of peripheral blood. The receptor source for this set is a human donor in a cohort sampled during active COVID-19.

This clone appeared a single time. The CDR3 sequence: CASSLPGADTQYF. The CDR3 DNA reads TGTGCCAGCAGCCTCCCAGGGGCAGATACGCAGTATTTT. V and J are TRBV7-9 and TRBJ2-3, with D perhaps TRBD1 (6 bases). The V and J ends lost 5 bases and 4 bases respectively, with 10 bases between them. Germline loops: CDR1 SEHNR, CDR2 FQNEAQ (reference sequence). This CDR3 has 13 amino acids. The full variable domain, completed using reference TRBV7-9 and TRBJ2-3, is DTGVSQNPRHKITKRGQNVTFRCDPISEHNRLYWYRQTLGQGPEFLTYFQNEAQLEKSRLLSDRFSAERPKGSFSTLEIQRTEQGDSAMYLCASSLPGADTQYFGPGTRLTVL.

This clone showed up just a few times. The chain employs TRBV2 and TRBJ2-1; the match to TRBD1 covers 7 bases. The CDR3 extends over 14 amino acids. Germline V gives CDR1 SNHLY, CDR2 FYNNEI. J was trimmed by 6 bases and V by 8 bases; bases with no gene match: 10. CDR3 region: CASLGERGRNEQFF. DNA for the CDR3: TGTGCCAGCCTAGGCGAGAGGGGGCGCAATGAGCAGTTCTTC.

The rearrangement uses TRBV6-5 and TRBJ1-6; tentative D call: TRBD1 (6 bases). The germline CDR1 and CDR2 sequences are MNHEY and SVGAGI. Between the trimmed V and J ends, which lost 2 bases and 7 bases, there was a span of 6 bases. The CDR3 is made up of 13 amino acids. The CDR3 sequence is CASSYGQNSPLHF. CDR3 nucleotide sequence: TGTGCCAGCAGTTACGGACAGAATTCACCCCTCCACTTT.

This chain connects TRBV7-9 to TRBJ2-2; 11 nucleotides line up with TRBD1. The V gene's germline CDR1 is SEHNR and CDR2 FQNEAQ (reference sequence). After removal of 4 bases from V and 3 bases from J, the junction contained 7 bases not matched to a gene. The CDR3 covers 17 residues. The CDR3 here is CASSSTRDRGYTGELFF. In nucleotides, the CDR3 is TGTGCCAGCAGCTCCACCCGGGACAGGGGGTACACCGGGGAGCTGTTTTTT. The variable domain in full, completed from reference TRBV7-9 and TRBJ2-2, reads DTGVSQNPRHKITKRGQNVTFRCDPISEHNRLYWYRQTLGQGPEFLTYFQNEAQLEKSRLLSDRFSAERPKGSFSTLEIQRTEQGDSAMYLCASSSTRDRGYTGELFFGEGSRLTVL.

CDR3 in amino acids: CASSLGLAATDTQYF. The CDR3, as DNA: TGTGCCAGCAGCTTAGGGCTAGCCGCTACAGATACGCAGTATTTT. This chain connects TRBV7-9 to TRBJ2-3, with D perhaps TRBD2 (5 bases). V was shortened by 1 base and J by 3 bases, with 11 bases between the two germline ends. Germline values: CDR1 SEHNR, CDR2 FQNEAQ (reference sequence). This CDR3 is built from 15 residues.

This clone was observed at least ten times. The chain joins TRBV7-3 to TRBJ2-2; 9 nucleotides line up with TRBD1. V shed 2 bases and J 5 bases; nucleotides not matched to a gene: 9. The CDR3 extends over 17 amino acids. Germline lookup yields CDR1 SGHTA and CDR2 FQGTGA. CDR3 DNA: TGTGCCAGCAGCTTATTTGCACAGGGGGCGAGGACCGGGGAGCTGTTTTTT. As protein: CASSLFAQGARTGELFF.

In DNA, the CDR3 is TGCGCCAGCAGCCAAGACAACGAGCAGTACTTC. It encodes CASSQDNEQYF. The chain has TRBV4-1 and TRBJ2-7, with D unclear. Per the germline V gene, CDR1 is MGHRA and CDR2 is YSYEKL. The CDR3 covers 11 residues. Deletions cut 0 bases from V and 5 bases from J, with 2 bases between.

This clone has only one observation. The genes are TRBV2 and TRBJ1-5; 9 nucleotides match TRBD1. The germline V gene has CDR1 SNHLY and CDR2 FYNNEI. This CDR3 is built from 15 residues. Germline trimming cut 5 bases from V and 5 bases from J; bases unmatched to any gene: 7. CDR3 loop: CASSLLDRGHQPQHF. Written as DNA, the CDR3 is TGTGCCAGCAGTCTACTGGACAGGGGCCATCAGCCCCAGCATTTT.

The chain couples TRBV19 to TRBJ2-5, with a tentative D call TRBD1 (6 bases). Germline V CDR1 and CDR2: LNHDA, SQIVND (reference sequence). V lost 11 bases and J 5 bases, leaving 15 bases between the germline ends. The CDR3 runs to 12 residues. CDR3 DNA sequence: TGTGCCTCCAAGGGGGAGCCGGAGACCCAGTACTTC. Translating gives CASKGEPETQYF.

This clone appeared a few times. V gene TRBV5-4 combines with J gene TRBJ1-1; D gene uncertain. The CDR3 is 14 amino acids. Germline loops: CDR1 SGHNT, CDR2 YYREEE (reference sequence). The V end lost 5 bases, the J end lost 0 bases, and 11 bases lay between the germline ends. The CDR3 DNA is TGTGCCAGCAGAACGGAGGTTATGAACACTGAAGCTTTCTTT. This encodes CASRTEVMNTEAFF.

The J gene is TRBJ2-6, the V gene TRBV2; D not certain. This CDR3 comprises 14 residues. Trimming removed 4 bases from V and 4 bases from J, with 8 bases in between. The V gene's germline CDR1 is SNHLY and CDR2 FYNNEI. CDR3 in DNA: TGTGCCAGCAGTGGGCAGAGGGGGGCCAACGTCCTGACTTTC. Its translation: CASSGQRGANVLTF.

The chain employs TRBV5-6 and TRBJ1-1; D might be TRBD1 (5 bases). Germline-derived CDR1 and CDR2 are SGHDT and YYEEEE. Trimming removed 8 bases at V and 4 bases at J, with 18 bases between. The CDR3 is made up of 14 amino acids. CDR3: CASRGRDGITEAFF. DNA for the CDR3: TGTGCCAGTAGGGGAAGGGATGGAATCACTGAAGCTTTCTTT. The full variable domain, with the rest looked up from reference TRBV5-6 and TRBJ1-1, is DAGVTQSPTHLIKTRGQQVTLRCSPKSGHDTVSWYQQALGQGPQFIFQYYEEEERQRGNFPDRFSGHQFPNYSSELNVNALLLGDSALYLCASRGRDGITEAFFGQGTRLTVV.

The chain links TRBV19 to TRBJ1-3, with TRBD1 identical over 8 bases. Germline assignment: CDR1 LNHDA and CDR2 SQIVND (reference sequence). This CDR3 comprises 15 residues. Trimming removed 6 bases from V and 4 bases from J; junction bases left unmatched: 8. CDR3 DNA sequence: TGTGCCAGTAGCCTGCCGACAGGGGTCGGAAACACCATATATTTT. This sequence encodes CASSLPTGVGNTIYF.

The rearrangement links TRBV7-2 to TRBJ1-1; 7 bases are shared with TRBD1. J gave up 2 bases and V 2 bases, and 8 bases lay outside the gene matches. Germline V gene data show CDR1 as SGHTA and CDR2 as FQGNSA. This CDR3 has 16 amino acids. The CDR3, as DNA: TGTGCCAGCAGCTTATTCCCGGACAGGTCAAACACTGAAGCTTTCTTT. It codes for CASSLFPDRSNTEAFF.

This clone was counted once. The chain has TRBV19 and TRBJ2-1; 9 nucleotides match TRBD1. V shed 10 bases, J shed 8 bases, and the junction held 15 bases outside the gene matches. CDR3 length: 15 amino acids. The germline V gene encodes CDR1 LNHDA and CDR2 SQIVND (reference sequence). Written as DNA, the CDR3 is TGTGCCACCAAGGGACAGGGCCGAAACTGGGATGAGCAGTTCTTC. This sequence encodes CATKGQGRNWDEQFF.

This chain joins TRBV3-1 (or the pseudogene TRBV3-2) and TRBJ1-2, with 9 bases identical to TRBD1. The germline V gene encodes CDR1 LGHDT and CDR2 YNNKEL (reference sequence). J was trimmed by 2 bases and V by 0 bases; bases with no gene match: 4. The CDR3 has 16 amino acids. In DNA form, the CDR3 reads TGTGCCAGCAGCCAAGAGACAGGGGGACGAAACTATGGCTACACCTTC. Its protein is CASSQETGGRNYGYTF.

The chain combines TRBV4-2 with TRBJ2-6; D gene uncertain. Trimming shortened V by 3 bases and J by 0 bases, and 12 bases separated the two germline ends. The CDR3 length is 17 residues. Germline V gene data show CDR1 as LGHNA and CDR2 as YNFKEQ. In nucleotides, the CDR3 is TGTGCCAGCAGCCAGAGGCCCACGGCCTCTGGGGCCAACGTCCTGACTTTC. This codes for CASSQRPTASGANVLTF.

This chain links TRBV10-2 with TRBJ2-1; 10 positions match TRBD2. This CDR3 contains 16 residues. Per germline, CDR1 WSHSY and CDR2 SAAADI. V was clipped by 4 bases and J by 7 bases; unmatched bases: 10. CDR3 region: CASSGGLAPAWNEQFF. The CDR3 nucleotides read TGCGCCAGCAGTGGGGGACTAGCGCCCGCGTGGAATGAGCAGTTCTTC.